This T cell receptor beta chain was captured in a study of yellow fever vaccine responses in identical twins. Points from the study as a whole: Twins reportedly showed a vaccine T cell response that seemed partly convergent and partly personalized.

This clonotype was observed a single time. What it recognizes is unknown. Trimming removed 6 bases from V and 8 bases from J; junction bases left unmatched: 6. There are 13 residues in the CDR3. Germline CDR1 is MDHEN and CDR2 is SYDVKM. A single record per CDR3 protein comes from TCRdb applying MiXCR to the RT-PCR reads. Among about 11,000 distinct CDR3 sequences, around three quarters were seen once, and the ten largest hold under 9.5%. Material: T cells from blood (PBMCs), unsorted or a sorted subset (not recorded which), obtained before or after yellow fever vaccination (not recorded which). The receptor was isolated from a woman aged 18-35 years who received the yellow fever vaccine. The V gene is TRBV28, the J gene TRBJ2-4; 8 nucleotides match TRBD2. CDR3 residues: CASSLYGRDIQYF. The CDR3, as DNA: TGTGCCAGCAGCCTATACGGGAGGGACATTCAGTACTTC.